This T cell receptor (beta chain) was identified during a study of blood T cell repertoires in COVID-19. Study overall: Material from acute and convalescent COVID-19 was sourced from the United States, Italy and Spain. Sample material is recorded as cDNA or gDNA derived from T cells, B-cell-depleted T cells, or PBMCs.

Libraries were prepared by immunoSEQ multiplex PCR; TCRdb keeps only in-frame clonotypes and omits some of them. The sample consists of about 330,000 clones, about 92% of them appearing once. The age range of participants was about 18 to 100 years, with residence in about 25 US areas. Donors were grouped by their self-reported clinical history. The V gene's germline CDR1 is MNHEY and CDR2 SVGEGT. V lost 2 bases and J 6 bases, leaving 14 bases between the germline ends. This CDR3 contains 15 residues. The V gene is TRBV6-2 or TRBV6-3, the J gene TRBJ1-5; maybe TRBD1 (5 bases). This clonotype was sampled from a woman in her thirties who had recovered from COVID-19. Source material: PBMCs or T cells enriched from blood (not recorded which). This CDR3 is CASSYPGGGSQPQHF. CDR3 DNA: TGTGCCAGCAGTTACCCCGGGGGGGGTTCTCAGCCCCAGCATTTT.